This entry lists 31 T cell receptor beta chains sequenced from one sample in a study of beta chain features in type 1 diabetes. Study-wide points: There was a moderate but significant shortening of TCRB CDR3s in all four CD4+ subsets of Type 1 diabetes patients.

Expressed TCRB transcripts were sequenced because the entire RNA isolate underwent reverse transcription. Profiled with immunoSEQ multiplex PCR; TCRdb holds only in-frame clones, not every one. The sample yields some 350,000 clones, around 10% seen once. Their recognized antigens are unknown. Specimen: central memory CD4+ T cells from blood. The receptor set was obtained from a man aged 25 to 45 with type 1 diabetes.

As to this clone: This is likely an artifact of a read error, given a far larger clone one base away. This chain connects TRBV4-1 to TRBJ1-3; the match to TRBD1 covers 7 bases. V gave up 1 base and J gave up 4 bases; unmatched junction bases: 10. Germline lookup yields CDR1 MGHRA and CDR2 YSYEKL. This CDR3 is 17 amino acids long. CDR3 region: CASSQVFQQGRGNTIYF. CDR3 nucleotide sequence: TGCGCCAGCAGCCAAGTTTTCCAACAGGGGAGAGGAAACACCATATATTTT.

J is TRBJ2-1 and V is TRBV5-4; no clear D. V gave up 2 bases and J gave up 6 bases, with 12 bases separating them. Per germline, CDR1 SGHNT and CDR2 YYREEE (reference sequence). This CDR3 is built from 14 residues. CDR3 sequence: CASSFLPPRNEQFF. CDR3 in DNA: TGTGCCAGCAGCTTTTTGCCCCCTCGCAATGAGCAGTTCTTC.

This chain links TRBV11-1 with TRBJ2-7, with 11 bases fitting TRBD1. Germline V gene sequence: CDR1 SGHAT, CDR2 FQDESV (reference sequence). V trimming: 5 bases; J trimming: 5 bases; junction bases outside the gene matches: 5. The CDR3 is 14 amino acids. CDR3 in amino acids: CASSVGQGANEQYF. CDR3 DNA sequence: TGTGCCAGCAGCGTAGGACAGGGGGCCAACGAGCAGTACTTC.

This clone turned up a few times. The rearrangement uses TRBV5-8 and TRBJ2-6; no clear D gene. Trimming removed 0 bases at V and 0 bases at J, with 10 bases between. Germline loops: CDR1 SGHTS, CDR2 YDEGEE. The CDR3 loop spans 17 amino acids. This CDR3 reads CASSLASSFSGANVLTF. CDR3 nucleotide sequence: TGTGCCAGCAGCTTGGCCAGTAGTTTCTCTGGGGCCAACGTCCTGACTTTC.

The V gene is TRBV7-2, the J gene TRBJ2-1; 7 nucleotides match TRBD2. CDR1 and CDR2 from the germline V gene are SGHTA and FQGNSA. The CDR3 sequence is 16 residues long. V trimming: 1 base; J trimming: 5 bases; junction bases outside the gene matches: 8. The CDR3 bases are TGTGCCAGCAGCTTAGTTGGGGGGGAGGGCCACAATGAGCAGTTCTTC. Translated: CASSLVGGEGHNEQFF.

The V gene is TRBV7-8, the J gene TRBJ2-5, with no clear D. The CDR3 is 14 residues long. Germline assignment: CDR1 SGHVS and CDR2 FQNEAQ. The V and J ends lost 4 bases and 1 base respectively, with 10 bases between them. CDR3 sequence (DNA): TGTGCCAGCAGCTCATACAGTCTCCAAGAGACCCAGTACTTC. It is translated as CASSSYSLQETQYF.

This clone has more than one count but fewer than ten. The rearrangement links TRBV9 to TRBJ1-4; maybe TRBD1 (5 bases). V was cut by 4 bases and J by 6 bases, with 13 bases left in between. This CDR3 spans 14 amino acids. Per the germline V gene, CDR1 is SGDLS and CDR2 is YYNGEE. Here the CDR3 DNA reads TGTGCCAGCAGCCCGGGGCGGAATGATGAAAAACTGTTTTTT. Amino acids: CASSPGRNDEKLFF.

This CDR3 reads CASSWRWSGRMYEQFF. The CDR3 bases are TGTGCCAGCAGTTGGCGATGGAGCGGGAGAATGTATGAGCAGTTCTTC. The V gene is TRBV6-5, the J gene TRBJ2-1; 8 bases agree with TRBD2. Germline V CDR1 and CDR2: MNHEY, SVGAGI. Unmatched junction bases numbered 13, after V lost 4 bases and J lost 8 bases. CDR3 length: 16 residues.

This clone was seen a handful of times. This chain uses TRBV6-1 with TRBJ1-2; 7 bases fit TRBD1. V dropped 6 bases and J dropped 7; count of bases not matched to a gene: 8. The CDR3 spans 13 residues. CDR1 and CDR2 (germline): MNHNS, SASEGT. CDR3 in amino acids: CASRSRQGGGYTF. DNA for the CDR3: TGTGCCAGCAGATCAAGACAGGGTGGTGGCTACACCTTC.

This clone was counted between two and nine times. The chain uses TRBV28 and TRBJ1-1; D unresolved. The CDR3 has 14 residues. The V and J ends lost 5 bases and 1 base respectively, with 11 bases between them. Germline CDR1 and CDR2: MDHEN and SYDVKM. The CDR3: CASSPPWGNTEAFF. The DNA of the CDR3 is TGTGCCAGCAGTCCGCCCTGGGGGAACACTGAAGCTTTCTTT.

V usage is TRBV20-1 and J usage is TRBJ1-5; no firm D call. The CDR3 totals 10 residues. Germline CDR1 DFQATT, CDR2 SNEGSKA (reference sequence). The germline V and J ends were trimmed by 4 bases and 5 bases, with 3 bases remaining between them. DNA of the CDR3: TGCAGTGCTAACCATCAGCCCCAGCATTTT. Translating it yields CSANHQPQHF.

This clone was seen only a few times. The genes are TRBV7-2 and TRBJ2-5; possible D gene TRBD2, 5 bases. The CDR3 length is 13 residues. CDR1 is SGHTA and CDR2 is FQGNSA in the germline V gene. V was cut by 0 bases and J by 5 bases, with 7 bases left in between. The CDR3 sequence is CASSLAWRETQYF. In nucleotides, the CDR3 is TGTGCCAGCAGCTTAGCGTGGAGGGAGACCCAGTACTTC. Drawing the rest from reference TRBV7-2 and TRBJ2-5, the complete variable domain is GAGVSQSPSNKVTEKGKDVELRCDPISGHTALYWYRQSLGQGLEFLIYFQGNSAPDKSGLPSDRFSAERTGGSVSTLTIQRTQQEDSAVYLCASSLAWRETQYFGPGTRLLVL.

Only a few counts were recorded for this clone. The chain has TRBV10-3 and TRBJ2-1; TRBD2 matches 8 bases. V dropped 6 bases and J dropped 6; count of bases not matched to a gene: 16. CDR3 length equals 17 residues. Germline CDR1 is ENHRY and CDR2 is SYGVKD. CDR3 protein: CAIRDRRAGAMGNEQFF. The CDR3 DNA reads TGTGCCATCAGGGATAGACGAGCGGGAGCAATGGGCAATGAGCAGTTCTTC.

This clone was counted ten times or more. V is TRBV7-9 and J is TRBJ1-2; TRBD1 might be the D (5 bases). Germline loops: CDR1 SEHNR, CDR2 FQNEAQ (reference sequence). The CDR3 runs to 14 residues. The V and J ends lost 6 bases and 3 bases respectively, with 14 bases between them. The CDR3 protein is CASSRAGTDYGYTF. The CDR3 DNA reads TGTGCCAGCAGTAGGGCCGGGACCGACTATGGCTACACCTTC. Filled out from reference TRBV7-9 and TRBJ1-2, the complete variable domain reads DTGVSQNPRHKITKRGQNVTFRCDPISEHNRLYWYRQTLGQGPEFLTYFQNEAQLEKSRLLSDRFSAERPKGSFSTLEIQRTEQGDSAMYLCASSRAGTDYGYTFGSGTRLTVV.

This clone was seen more than once but under ten times. The chain is built from TRBV5-4 and TRBJ2-7, with D maybe TRBD1 (6 bases). This CDR3 contains 14 residues. The germline V gene encodes CDR1 SGHNT and CDR2 YYREEE (reference sequence). Trimming left V 0 bases short and J 3 bases short, with 10 bases between. CDR3 sequence: CASSLVGTNYEQYF. CDR3 nucleotide sequence: TGTGCCAGCAGCTTGGTCGGGACAAACTACGAGCAGTACTTC. Using reference TRBV5-4 and TRBJ2-7 for the parts outside the CDR3, the full variable domain is ETGVTQSPTHLIKTRGQQVTLRCSSQSGHNTVSWYQQALGQGPQFIFQYYREEENGRGNFPPRFSGLQFPNYSSELNVNALELDDSALYLCASSLVGTNYEQYFGPGTRLTVT.

This clone was detected ten times or more. This chain links TRBV11-2 with TRBJ1-1, with 8 bases that match TRBD1. Germline CDR1 is SGHAT and CDR2 is FQNNGV. The CDR3 covers 14 residues. Losses at the gene ends were 4 bases for V and 4 bases for J; bases not matched to a gene: 5. The CDR3 reads CASSSQGAGTEAFF. The CDR3 DNA sequence: TGTGCCAGCAGCTCCCAGGGGGCTGGCACTGAAGCTTTCTTT.

This clone has ten or more counts. The V gene is TRBV19, the J gene TRBJ2-7; possibly TRBD2 for D (6 bases). V was shortened by 4 bases and J by 6 bases, with 19 bases between the two germline ends. This CDR3 is built from 15 residues. Germline V lookup: CDR1 LNHDA, CDR2 SQIVND (reference sequence). DNA of the CDR3: TGTGCCAGTAGTAAAACCGCCGGGACTGCGTTCGAGCAGTACTTC. Translating it yields CASSKTAGTAFEQYF.

This clone was observed many times. The rearrangement uses TRBV5-4 and TRBJ2-3, with 8 bases identical to TRBD1. Germline assignment: CDR1 SGHNT and CDR2 YYREEE (reference sequence). This CDR3 contains 15 residues. The V segment lost 4 bases and the J segment 1 base; nucleotides outside the gene matches: 5. The CDR3 bases are TGTGCCAGCAGCCGGAGGACAGGGCGCACAGATACGCAGTATTTT. Amino acid sequence: CASSRRTGRTDTQYF.

This clone turned up a few times. V and J are TRBV6-5 and TRBJ2-7, with 7 bases lining up with TRBD2. The CDR3 totals 14 residues. With V trimmed by 10 bases and J by 5 bases, 14 bases remained unmatched. The germline V gene encodes CDR1 MNHEY and CDR2 SVGAGI. CDR3 coding DNA: TGTGCCATCAGGGAGACGGCGGGAGACAACGAGCAGTACTTC. It codes for CAIRETAGDNEQYF.

The V and J genes are TRBV7-9 and TRBJ2-5; 7 bases agree with TRBD2. After removal of 11 bases from V and 5 bases from J, the junction contained 8 bases not matched to a gene. CDR3 size: 12 residues. From germline, CDR1 is SEHNR and CDR2 FQNEAQ (reference sequence). The CDR3 DNA is TGTGCCGGGGGGGACTGGGTGGAGACCCAGTACTTC. Translating it yields CAGGDWVETQYF.

This clone was recorded many times. The rearrangement links TRBV15 to TRBJ2-3, with D unclear. The CDR3 runs 12 residues. Germline CDR1 is LNHNV and CDR2 is YYDKDF (reference sequence). V lost 3 bases, J lost 5 bases, and 6 bases lay in between. Here the CDR3 reads CATSSRRDTQYF. CDR3 bases: TGTGCCACCAGCAGCAGACGAGATACGCAGTATTTT.

This clone has just a few counts. The chain has TRBV5-8 and TRBJ1-4; D gene ambiguous. V was shortened by 0 bases and J by 9 bases, with 12 bases between the two germline ends. CDR1 is SGHTS and CDR2 is YDEGEE in the germline V gene. The CDR3 contains 14 residues. The CDR3 region is CASSLDTGVQKLFF. CDR3 DNA sequence: TGTGCCAGCAGCTTGGATACTGGAGTCCAAAAACTGTTTTTT. Supplemented by reference TRBV5-8 and TRBJ1-4, the full variable domain reads EAGVTQSPTHLIKTRGQQATLRCSPISGHTSVYWYQQALGLGLQFLLWYDEGEERNRGNFPPRFSGRQFPNYSSELNVNALELEDSALYLCASSLDTGVQKLFFGSGTQLSVL.

This clone was seen a few times. The sample holds other DNA sequences that translate to the same CDR3. The genes are TRBV18 and TRBJ2-7; 9 nucleotides agree with TRBD1. From germline, CDR1 is KGHSH and CDR2 LQKENI. This CDR3 is built from 14 residues. V trimming: 5 bases; J trimming: 0 bases; junction bases outside the gene matches: 2. Written as DNA, the CDR3 is TGTGCCAGCTCAAGGGACAGGGACTCCTACGAGCAGTACTTC. Translating gives CASSRDRDSYEQYF.

The V and J genes are TRBV28 and TRBJ1-2, with a possible D match to TRBD1 (6 bases). In germline, CDR1 is MDHEN, CDR2 SYDVKM. This CDR3 has 14 amino acids. Trimming took off 9 bases at V and 6 bases at J, with 20 bases between the two ends. In nucleotides, the CDR3 is TGTGCCAGTTCGATTGGGGGCGGCTGGGATGGCTACACCTTC. This translates into CASSIGGGWDGYTF.

This clone was counted between two and nine times. The chain joins TRBV11-2 to TRBJ2-7; D is perhaps TRBD1 or TRBD2 (5 bases each). Germline assignment: CDR1 SGHAT and CDR2 FQNNGV. The CDR3 has 16 amino acids. Trimming cost V 4 bases and J 0 bases, with 16 bases left between them. The CDR3 DNA follows: TGTGCCAGCAGCTCCGGGTCCGGGACGGTCTCCTACGAGCAGTACTTC. This codes for CASSSGSGTVSYEQYF.

V usage is TRBV28 and J usage is TRBJ2-4; no clear D. Per the germline V gene, CDR1 is MDHEN and CDR2 is SYDVKM. The CDR3 consists of 12 residues. The V end was cut by 5 bases, the J end by 12 bases, with 14 bases between. CDR3 sequence (DNA): TGTGCCAGCAGTCCATCCCCGAGAAGTCAGTACTTC. Encoded protein: CASSPSPRSQYF.

The rearrangement links TRBV20-1 to TRBJ2-5; no clear D. The CDR3 loop spans 11 amino acids. The germline gives CDR1 DFQATT, CDR2 SNEGSKA (reference sequence). V lost 6 bases, J lost 5 bases, and 10 bases lay in between. This CDR3 is CSAEPGETQYF. CDR3 bases: TGCAGTGCGGAGCCTGGGGAGACCCAGTACTTC.

The chain combines TRBV5-4 with TRBJ2-2, with 10 nucleotides matching TRBD2. Germline trimming cut 6 bases from V and 7 bases from J; bases unmatched to any gene: 6. Looked up from germline, CDR1 is SGHNT and CDR2 is YYREEE (reference sequence). This CDR3 has 14 amino acids. CDR3 bases: TGTGCCAGCACCTTAGCGGGAGGTAGCGGGGAGCTGTTTTTT. Translation: CASTLAGGSGELFF.

The rearrangement joins TRBV27 to TRBJ2-7; 9 bases line up with TRBD1. After removal of 6 bases from V and 7 bases from J, the junction contained 13 bases not matched to a gene. CDR3 length equals 15 residues. Germline CDR1 MNHEY, CDR2 SMNVEV (reference sequence). The CDR3 reads CASRLANRGLGEQYF. The CDR3 DNA reads TGTGCCAGCAGGCTCGCAAACAGGGGGCTAGGGGAGCAGTACTTC.

This clone occurred a few times. The same CDR3 is also encoded by other DNA sequences in this sample. This chain uses TRBV5-1 with TRBJ1-5; possible D gene TRBD1, 5 bases. V shed 4 bases and J shed 5 bases, with 10 bases lying between them. This CDR3 comprises 13 residues. Germline-derived CDR1 and CDR2 are SGHRS and YFSETQ. The CDR3 spells CASSLDTDQPQHF. Here the CDR3 DNA reads TGCGCCAGCAGCCTGGACACCGATCAGCCCCAGCATTTT.

This clone was counted at least ten times. The chain couples TRBV4-2 to TRBJ2-5, with 11 bases lining up with TRBD2. Trimming removed 0 bases from V and 5 bases from J; junction bases left unmatched: 2. Germline CDR1 is LGHNA and CDR2 is YNFKEQ. This CDR3 has 15 amino acids. CDR3 protein: CASSQDLAGGETQYF. CDR3 sequence (DNA): TGTGCCAGCAGCCAAGATCTAGCGGGAGGCGAGACCCAGTACTTC.